The clone carrying this TCR beta chain showed up many times. TCRdb used MiXCR to call clones anew from the PCR reads. The sample has 9,900 or so clones; approximately 11% are singletons. Each patient came to thyroid surgery without any prior treatment (of any kind). These data come from a study of metastatic and nonmetastatic thyroid tumors. Sequenced sample: tumor tissue. This TCR was recovered from a female donor with papillary thyroid cancer or a benign thyroid nodule (not recorded which). Some clones in this sample may be carry-over from other donors' samples.

CDR3: CASSQDPTTGGASPLHF. The CDR3, as DNA: TGCGCCAGCAGCCAAGACCCGACAACAGGGGGCGCCTCACCCCTCCACTTT. The chain employs TRBV4-1 and TRBJ1-6, with TRBD1 matching 9 bases. With V trimmed by 0 bases and J by 10 bases, 10 bases remained unmatched. CDR3 length equals 17 residues. Germline CDR1 and CDR2: MGHRA and YSYEKL.